A single sample is the source of the 24 T cell receptor beta chains below, sequenced in a study of T cells in Graves' hyperthyroidism and ophthalmopathy. What was amplified from RNA transcripts were TCR beta CDR3 regions. TCR CDR3 underwent first-round RT-PCR with the HTBI primer set. TCRdb redid the calling of the multiplex PCR reads with MiXCR, one entry per CDR3 protein. Among about 480,000 distinct CDR3 sequences, approximately 14% were seen once, and the ten largest hold less than 20%. The sample taken for sequencing was blood. The source is a woman aged 18-35 years with Graves' hyperthyroidism.

This clonotype showed up many times. The rearrangement uses TRBV3-1 and TRBJ2-2; D is possibly TRBD1 (5 bases). V shed 1 base and J shed 1 base, with 10 bases lying between them. The length of the CDR3 is 16 residues. The germline gives CDR1 LGHDT, CDR2 YNNKEL (reference sequence). CDR3 in amino acids: CASSQGTGLNTGELFF. The CDR3 bases are TGTGCCAGCAGCCAAGGTACAGGATTGAACACCGGGGAGCTGTTTTTT.

This clonotype appeared a few times. This may be a read error, as it is one base from a much larger clone. The V and J genes are TRBV27 and TRBJ2-5; maybe TRBD2 (5 bases). The CDR3 length is 15 residues. Trimming took 6 bases from V and 4 from J, leaving 18 bases between them. CDR1 is MNHEY, CDR2 SMNVEV, per germline (reference sequence). The chain's CDR3 is CASSRALAGLETQYF. CDR3 nucleotides: TGTGCCAGCAGCCGGGCCTTGGCGGGCCTAGAGACCCAGTACTTC.

This clonotype was counted ten times or more. CDR3 nucleotides: TGTGCCAGCAGCACTAGCGGGACGTACAATGAGCAGTTCTTC. Amino acid sequence: CASSTSGTYNEQFF. The V gene is TRBV11-2, the J gene TRBJ2-1; TRBD2 aligns across 10 bases. Unmatched junction bases numbered 2, after V lost 5 bases and J lost 4 bases. Germline V lookup: CDR1 SGHAT, CDR2 FQNNGV. The CDR3 spans 14 residues.

This clonotype was seen at least ten times. The rearrangement links TRBV11-1 to TRBJ2-3; D is unclear. This CDR3 spans 12 amino acids. Germline V gene data show CDR1 as SGHAT and CDR2 as FQDESV (reference sequence). Trimming cost V 3 bases and J 6 bases, with 7 bases left between them. The CDR3 is CASSLGKDTQYF. CDR3 DNA sequence: TGTGCCAGCAGCTTGGGGAAGGATACGCAGTATTTT.

This clonotype showed up many times. The rearrangement joins TRBV19 to TRBJ1-2; no firm D call. Trimming pared 5 bases from V and 6 bases from J, leaving 13 bases between. The CDR3 length is 13 residues. Germline V gives CDR1 LNHDA, CDR2 SQIVND (reference sequence). The CDR3 DNA sequence: TGTGCCAGTAGTCTCCTCGGATGGGATGGCTACACCTTC. It is translated as CASSLLGWDGYTF. Looking up the rest from reference TRBV19 and TRBJ1-2 gives the full variable domain: DGGITQSPKYLFRKEGQNVTLSCEQNLNHDAMYWYRQDPGQGLRLIYYSQIVNDFQKGDIAEGYSVSREKKESFPLTVTSAQKNPTAFYLCASSLLGWDGYTFGSGTRLTVV.

This clonotype has at least ten counts. The DNA of the CDR3 is TGTGCCAGCAGCCCCTCTGGGGATACGCAGTATTTT. This sequence encodes CASSPSGDTQYF. The chain carries TRBV3-1 and TRBJ2-3; no clear D. V lost 4 bases and J lost 6, with 8 bases in between. Germline CDR1 LGHDT, CDR2 YNNKEL (reference sequence). The CDR3 sequence is 12 residues long.

This clonotype was counted at least ten times. J is TRBJ2-7 and V is TRBV3-1; D is unresolved. CDR3 size: 14 residues. Trimming removed 1 base at V and 0 bases at J, with 7 bases between. CDR1 and CDR2 (germline): LGHDT, YNNKEL (reference sequence). The CDR3 sequence: CASSQAGVSYEQYF. The CDR3 bases are TGTGCCAGCAGCCAAGCTGGCGTCTCCTACGAGCAGTACTTC.

This clonotype was detected many times. The genes are TRBV13 and TRBJ2-7; the D is unclear. The CDR3 covers 14 residues. Trimming cost V 5 bases and J 3 bases, with 14 bases left between them. Germline CDR1 reads PRHDT; CDR2 reads FYEKMQ (reference sequence). The CDR3 sequence is CASSHDSSNYEQYF. The DNA of the CDR3 is TGTGCCAGCAGCCACGACTCTTCAAACTACGAGCAGTACTTC. Together with reference TRBV13 and TRBJ2-7, the CDR3 gives the full variable domain: AAGVIQSPRHLIKEKRETATLKCYPIPRHDTVYWYQQGPGQDPQFLISFYEKMQSDKGSIPDRFSAQQFSDYHSELNMSSLELGDSALYFCASSHDSSNYEQYFGPGTRLTVT.

The sample holds many counts of this clonotype. This rearrangement joins TRBV27 to TRBJ1-1; no clear D. There are 14 residues in the CDR3. Germline values: CDR1 MNHEY, CDR2 SMNVEV (reference sequence). Trimming took 0 bases from V and 1 from J, leaving 6 bases between them. The CDR3 loop reads CASSLSWGNTEAFF. DNA of the CDR3: TGTGCCAGCAGTTTATCCTGGGGGAACACTGAAGCTTTCTTT.

This clonotype was picked up many times. The chain recombines TRBV19 with TRBJ2-2; TRBD2 aligns across 12 bases. The junction had 5 bases not matched to a gene; V was cut back by 4 bases and J by 5 bases. The CDR3 runs to 16 residues. The V gene's germline CDR1 is LNHDA and CDR2 SQIVND (reference sequence). CDR3 loop: CASSRGLAGRTGELFF. The CDR3 DNA follows: TGTGCCAGTAGTAGAGGACTAGCGGGAAGGACCGGGGAGCTGTTTTTT.

This clonotype was observed many times. The J gene is TRBJ2-7, the V gene TRBV5-1; D is perhaps TRBD2 (7 bases). Germline V gene data show CDR1 as SGHRS and CDR2 as YFSETQ. CDR3 length: 15 residues. The germline V and J ends were trimmed by 4 bases and 6 bases, with 20 bases remaining between them. CDR3 region: CASSRGGGGPIEQYF. As DNA, the CDR3 is TGCGCCAGCAGCCGGGGAGGGGGAGGGCCGATCGAGCAGTACTTC.

This chain connects TRBV7-8 to TRBJ1-1, with TRBD1 matching 10 bases. J lost 3 bases, V lost 5 bases, and 6 bases had no gene match. Germline CDR1 SGHVS, CDR2 FQNEAQ. The CDR3 is made up of 15 amino acids. CDR3 in amino acids: CASSKRTGGDTEAFF. CDR3 DNA sequence: TGTGCCAGCAGCAAACGGACAGGGGGGGACACTGAAGCTTTCTTT. The full variable domain, in which reference TRBV7-8 and TRBJ1-1 provide the parts outside the CDR3, is GAGVSQSPRYKVAKRGQDVALRCDPISGHVSLFWYQQALGQGPEFLTYFQNEAQLDKSGLPSDRFFAERPEGSVSTLKIQRTQQEDSAVYLCASSKRTGGDTEAFFGQGTRLTVV.

This clonotype was detected many times. The chain uses TRBV12-3 or TRBV12-4 and TRBJ2-3, with a tentative D call TRBD2 (5 bases). V shed 6 bases and J shed 1 base, with 14 bases lying between them. CDR3 length equals 15 residues. The CDR3 coding sequence is TGTGCCAGCAGCCAACCTCGGCGGGGCACAGATACGCAGTATTTT. This encodes CASSQPRRGTDTQYF.

The chain combines TRBV30 with TRBJ1-1, with a weak D call TRBD1 (5 bases). The CDR3 is made up of 14 amino acids. Trimming shortened V by 4 bases and J by 6 bases, and 18 bases separated the two germline ends. The germline CDR1 and CDR2 sequences are GTSNPN and SVGIG (reference sequence). CDR3 sequence (DNA): TGTGCCTGGACAGGGTACGATGGACGCGCTGAAGCTTTCTTT. It specifies CAWTGYDGRAEAFF.

V usage is TRBV6-5 and J usage is TRBJ2-4; 11 nucleotides agree with TRBD2. V lost 0 bases, J lost 8 bases, and 12 bases stayed unmatched. The CDR3 has 18 amino acids. Per germline, CDR1 MNHEY and CDR2 SVGAGI. The CDR3 nucleotides read TGTGCCAGCAGTTACTCGATACTAGCGGGAGTTTGGAAACACATTCAGTACTTC. Protein product: CASSYSILAGVWKHIQYF.

This clonotype was recorded many times. The V gene is TRBV24-1, the J gene TRBJ2-1, with D possibly being TRBD2 (6 bases). The length of the CDR3 is 18 residues. CDR1 is KGHDR, CDR2 SFDVKD, per germline. The germline V and J ends were trimmed by 4 bases and 4 bases, with 22 bases remaining between them. In DNA form, the CDR3 reads TGTGCCACCAGTGACCCAAGATCAAACGGGAGAGGGTACAATGAGCAGTTCTTC. Translation: CATSDPRSNGRGYNEQFF.

This clonotype was recorded many times. The chain recombines TRBV11-1 with TRBJ1-1; 7 bases fit TRBD1. The CDR3 totals 14 residues. Germline CDR1 is SGHAT and CDR2 is FQDESV (reference sequence). With 3 bases clipped from V and 11 bases from J, the junction kept 12 bases outside the gene matches. CDR3: CASSLGQLSHEAFF. The CDR3 DNA is TGTGCCAGCAGCTTGGGACAGCTTTCCCACGAGGCTTTCTTT.

The sample holds many counts of this clonotype. The chain is built from TRBV12-3 or TRBV12-4 and TRBJ2-1; 13 bases line up with TRBD2. J lost 14 bases, V lost 6 bases, and 4 bases had no gene match. The CDR3 extends over 12 amino acids. CDR3 region: CASSTSGRDEFF. The CDR3 DNA reads TGTGCCAGCAGCACTAGCGGGAGGGACGAGTTCTTC.

This clonotype appeared a few times. The CDR3 loop is CSASLPLAGGLYEQYF. The CDR3 coding sequence is TGCAGTGCTAGCCTGCCGTTAGCGGGAGGTTTATACGAGCAGTACTTC. The rearrangement links TRBV20-1 to TRBJ2-7; TRBD2 matches at 10 bases. The V gene end was trimmed by 3 bases and the J gene end by 4 bases; junction bases not matched to a gene: 12. Looked up from germline, CDR1 is DFQATT and CDR2 is SNEGSKA (reference sequence). This CDR3 is built from 16 residues.

CDR3 sequence: CATNGGTGDYEQYF. The CDR3, as DNA: TGTGCCACCAATGGGGGGACAGGGGACTACGAGCAGTACTTC. The chain recombines TRBV15 with TRBJ2-7; 10 positions agree with TRBD1. This CDR3 contains 14 residues. V lost 7 bases to trimming and J lost 3 bases; unmatched junction nucleotides: 6. Germline CDR1 and CDR2: LNHNV and YYDKDF (reference sequence).

Many counts were recorded for this clonotype. This chain links TRBV7-8 with TRBJ2-3; no firm D call. Germline CDR1 is SGHVS and CDR2 is FQNEAQ. V was cut by 5 bases and J by 1 base, with 10 bases left in between. CDR3 size: 14 residues. The DNA of the CDR3 is TGTGCCAGCAGCCCCCCCCCAGGCACAGATACGCAGTATTTT. Protein sequence: CASSPPPGTDTQYF.

This chain connects TRBV27 to TRBJ2-1, with 8 nucleotides matching TRBD2. Losses at the gene ends were 2 bases for V and 7 bases for J; bases not matched to a gene: 4. The CDR3 is made up of 14 amino acids. Germline CDR1 MNHEY, CDR2 SMNVEV (reference sequence). The CDR3 region is CASSLREGINEQFF. DNA for the CDR3: TGTGCCAGCAGTTTACGGGAGGGTATTAATGAGCAGTTCTTC.

This clonotype was seen repeatedly, ten times or more. The CDR3 region is CASSPDESREQYV. CDR3 sequence (DNA): TGTGCCAGCTCACCGGACGAGTCTAGGGAGCAGTACGTC. The chain employs TRBV18 and TRBJ2-7, with unresolved D. The CDR3 is 13 amino acids. CDR1 is KGHSH, CDR2 LQKENI, per germline. V dropped 3 bases and J dropped 7 bases, with 13 bases sitting between them.

This clonotype was recorded at least ten times. J is TRBJ2-3 and V is TRBV19; D call uncertain. The V end lost 0 bases, the J end lost 2 bases, and 9 bases lay between the germline ends. Germline CDR1 and CDR2: LNHDA and SQIVND (reference sequence). The CDR3 totals 15 residues. The CDR3 region is CASSIDGALTDTQYF. In nucleotides, the CDR3 is TGTGCCAGTAGTATAGACGGCGCACTCACAGATACGCAGTATTTT.